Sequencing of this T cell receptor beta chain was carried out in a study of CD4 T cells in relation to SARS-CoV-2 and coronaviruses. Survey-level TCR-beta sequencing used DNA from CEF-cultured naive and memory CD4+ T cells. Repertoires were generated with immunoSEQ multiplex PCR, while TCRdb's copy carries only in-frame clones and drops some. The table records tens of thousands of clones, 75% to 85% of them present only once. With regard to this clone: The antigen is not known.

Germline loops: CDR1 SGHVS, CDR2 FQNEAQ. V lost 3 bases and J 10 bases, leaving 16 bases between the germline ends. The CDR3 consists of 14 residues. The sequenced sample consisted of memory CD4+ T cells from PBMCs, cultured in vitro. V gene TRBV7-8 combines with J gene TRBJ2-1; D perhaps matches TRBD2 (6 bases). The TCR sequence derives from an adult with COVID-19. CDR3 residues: CASSLFSGVGEQFF. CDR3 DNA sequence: TGTGCCAGCAGCTTGTTTTCGGGGGTTGGAGAGCAGTTCTTC.